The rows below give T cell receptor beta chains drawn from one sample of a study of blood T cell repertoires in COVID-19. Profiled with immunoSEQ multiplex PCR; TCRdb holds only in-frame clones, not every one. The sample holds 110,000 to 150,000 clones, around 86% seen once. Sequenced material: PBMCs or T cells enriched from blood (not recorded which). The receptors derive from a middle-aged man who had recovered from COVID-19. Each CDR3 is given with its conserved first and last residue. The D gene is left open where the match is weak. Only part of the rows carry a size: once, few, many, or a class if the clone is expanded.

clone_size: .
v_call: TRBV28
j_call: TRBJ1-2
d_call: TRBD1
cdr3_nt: TGTGCCAGCAGTAGCTGGGGACAGGGGATAAACTATGGCTACACCTTC
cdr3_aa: CASSSWGQGINYGYTF

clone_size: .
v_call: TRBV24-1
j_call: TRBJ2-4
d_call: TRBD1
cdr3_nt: TGTGCCACCAGTGGGACAGGGACGACCAAAAACATTCAGTACTTC
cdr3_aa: CATSGTGTTKNIQYF

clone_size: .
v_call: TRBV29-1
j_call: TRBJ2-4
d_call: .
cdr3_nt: TGCAGCGTTACCGACAGAGCCAAAAACATTCAGTACTTC
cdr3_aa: CSVTDRAKNIQYF

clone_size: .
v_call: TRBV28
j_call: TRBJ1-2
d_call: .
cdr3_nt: TGTGCCAGCAGTTTGTCAGGGGACAATGGCTACACCTTC
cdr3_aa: CASSLSGDNGYTF

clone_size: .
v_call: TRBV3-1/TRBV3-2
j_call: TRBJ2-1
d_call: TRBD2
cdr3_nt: TGTGCCAGCAGCCTTACTAGCGGGACCTACAATGAGCAGTTCTTC
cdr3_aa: CASSLTSGTYNEQFF

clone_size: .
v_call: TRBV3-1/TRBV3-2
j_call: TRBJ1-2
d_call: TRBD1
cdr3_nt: TGTGCCAGCAGCCAACGAAGGACAGGGGATGGCTACACCTTC
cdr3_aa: CASSQRRTGDGYTF

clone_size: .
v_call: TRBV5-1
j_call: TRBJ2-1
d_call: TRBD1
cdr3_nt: TGCGCCAGCAGCCATTTGACAGGGGCATCCTACAATGAGCAGTTCTTC
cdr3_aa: CASSHLTGASYNEQFF

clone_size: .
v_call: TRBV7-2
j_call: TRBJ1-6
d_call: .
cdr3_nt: TGTGCCAGCAGCTGGAGGTCTTCACCCCTCCACTTT
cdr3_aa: CASSWRSSPLHF

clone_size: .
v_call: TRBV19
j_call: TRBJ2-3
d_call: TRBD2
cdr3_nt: TGTGCCAGTAGCCTAGCGGGGGGCACAGATACGCAGTATTTT
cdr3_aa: CASSLAGGTDTQYF

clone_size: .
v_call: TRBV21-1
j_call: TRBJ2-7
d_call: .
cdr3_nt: TGTGCCAGCAGCAAAAATTCCCCAGGTATGGTCGAGCAGTACTTC
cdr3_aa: CASSKNSPGMVEQYF

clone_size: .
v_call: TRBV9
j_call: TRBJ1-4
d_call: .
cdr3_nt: TGTGCCAGCAGCGTAACGGGGGATCACGAAAAACTGTTTTTT
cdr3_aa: CASSVTGDHEKLFF

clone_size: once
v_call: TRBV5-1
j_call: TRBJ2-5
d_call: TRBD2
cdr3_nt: TGCGCCAGCAGCCGAGACGCTAGCGGCGGAGAGACCCAGTACTTC
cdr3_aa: CASSRDASGGETQYF

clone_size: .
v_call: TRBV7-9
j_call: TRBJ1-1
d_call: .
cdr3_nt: TGTGCCAGCAGTCCTAGGACAGCCTTTGAAGCTTTCTTT
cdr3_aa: CASSPRTAFEAFF

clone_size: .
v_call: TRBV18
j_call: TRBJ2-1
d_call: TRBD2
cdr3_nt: TGTGCCAGCTCATCAGCGGGACGGAACAATGAGCAGTTCTTC
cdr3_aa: CASSSAGRNNEQFF

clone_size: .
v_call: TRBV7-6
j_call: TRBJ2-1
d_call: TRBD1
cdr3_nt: TGTGCCAGCAGCCCCGCCCCAGGGGGCAATGAGCAGTTCTTC
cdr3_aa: CASSPAPGGNEQFF

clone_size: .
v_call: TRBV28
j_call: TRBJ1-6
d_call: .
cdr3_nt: TGTGCAGCAGAAAGGAGGGGAAGTGGACCCCTCCACTTT
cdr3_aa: CAAERRGSGPLHF

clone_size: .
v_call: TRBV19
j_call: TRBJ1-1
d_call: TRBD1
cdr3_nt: TGTGCCAGTAGGCCAGGGGGTTTGACTGAAGCTTTCTTT
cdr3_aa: CASRPGGLTEAFF

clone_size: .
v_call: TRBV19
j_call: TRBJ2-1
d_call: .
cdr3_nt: TGTGCCAGTAGTGGCAGGGTTGATGAGCAGTTCTTC
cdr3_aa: CASSGRVDEQFF

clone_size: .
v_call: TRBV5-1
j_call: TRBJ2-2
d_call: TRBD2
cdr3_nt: TGCGCCAGCAGCCCACTAGCGGGAGATACCGGGGAGCTGTTTTTT
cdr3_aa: CASSPLAGDTGELFF

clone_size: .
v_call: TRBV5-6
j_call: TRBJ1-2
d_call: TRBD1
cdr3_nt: TGTGCCAGCAGCATACGGGACAGTCTCCCGCTCTATGGCTACACCTTC
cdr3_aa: CASSIRDSLPLYGYTF

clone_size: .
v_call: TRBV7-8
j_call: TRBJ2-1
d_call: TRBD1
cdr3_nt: TGTGCCAGCAGCTACGACAGGGGCAGGAGGAATGAGCAGTTCTTC
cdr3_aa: CASSYDRGRRNEQFF

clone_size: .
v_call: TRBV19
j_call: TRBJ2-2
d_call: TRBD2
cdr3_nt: TGTGCCAGTAGTATTTCTAGCGGAAGGGCCAGAAACGGGGAGCTGTTTTTT
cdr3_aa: CASSISSGRARNGELFF

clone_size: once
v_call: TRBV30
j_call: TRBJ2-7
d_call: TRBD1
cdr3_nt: TGTGCCTGGAGCCTGAATCAGGGGGCAAACCAGTACTTC
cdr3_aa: CAWSLNQGANQYF

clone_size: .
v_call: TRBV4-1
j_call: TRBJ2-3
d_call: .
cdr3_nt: TGCGCCAGCAGCCAACTAGTGGTCACAGATACGCAGTATTTT
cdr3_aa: CASSQLVVTDTQYF

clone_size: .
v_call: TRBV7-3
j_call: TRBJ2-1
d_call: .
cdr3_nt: TGTGCCAGCAGCCCCTCTAGCTCCTACAATGAGCAGTTCTTC
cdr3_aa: CASSPSSSYNEQFF

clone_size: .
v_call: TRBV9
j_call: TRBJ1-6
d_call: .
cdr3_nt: TGTGCCAGCAGCGTAGAGGGGGGGAATTCACCCCTCCACTTT
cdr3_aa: CASSVEGGNSPLHF

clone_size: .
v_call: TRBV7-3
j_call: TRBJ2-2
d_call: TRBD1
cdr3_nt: TGTGCCAGCAGCTTTTACCAGGGGGACGGGGAGCTGTTTTTT
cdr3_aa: CASSFYQGDGELFF

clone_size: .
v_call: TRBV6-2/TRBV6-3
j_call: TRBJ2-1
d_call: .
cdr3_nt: TGTGCCAGCAGTAAGAGCGGGCCTGGACAGTTCTTC
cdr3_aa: CASSKSGPGQFF

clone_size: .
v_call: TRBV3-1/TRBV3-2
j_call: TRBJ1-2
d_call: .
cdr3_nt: TGTGCCAGCAGCCAAGCTCCAGGATCGGACTATGGCTACACCTTC
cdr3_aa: CASSQAPGSDYGYTF

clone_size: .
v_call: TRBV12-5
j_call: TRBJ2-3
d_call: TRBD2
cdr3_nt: TGTGCTAGTGGTTTGGAAACTAGCGGGGGGGCGGATACGCAGTATTTT
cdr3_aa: CASGLETSGGADTQYF

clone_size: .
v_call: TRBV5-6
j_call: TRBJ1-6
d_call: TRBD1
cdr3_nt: TGTGCCAGCAGCTTGGGAGGGGGCCGGGGTAATTCACCCCTCCACTTT
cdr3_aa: CASSLGGGRGNSPLHF

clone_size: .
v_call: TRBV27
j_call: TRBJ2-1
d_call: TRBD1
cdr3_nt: TGTGCCAGCAGTTTATCGTTCGTGGCGAGGGGGCGCCTAAATGAGCAGTTCTTC
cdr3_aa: CASSLSFVARGRLNEQFF

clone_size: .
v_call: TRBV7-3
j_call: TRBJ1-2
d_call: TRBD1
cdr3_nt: TGTGCCAGCAGTAACGACAGGGGCGCGCATGGCTACACCTTC
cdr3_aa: CASSNDRGAHGYTF

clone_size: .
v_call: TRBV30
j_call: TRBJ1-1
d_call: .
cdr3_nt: TGTGCCTGCCAAACAGGGATTTCCACTGAAGCTTTCTTT
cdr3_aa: CACQTGISTEAFF

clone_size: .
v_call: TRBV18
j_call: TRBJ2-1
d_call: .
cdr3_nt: TGTGCCAGCTCACCAGGGAGCGCCCGCGACAATGAGCAGTTCTTC
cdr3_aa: CASSPGSARDNEQFF

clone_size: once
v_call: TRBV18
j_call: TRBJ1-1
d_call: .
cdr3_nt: TGTGCCAGCTCATGGGGGGGAAACACTGAAGCTTTCTTT
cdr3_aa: CASSWGGNTEAFF

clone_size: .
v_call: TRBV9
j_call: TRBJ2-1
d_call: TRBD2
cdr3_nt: TGTGCCAGCAGCGTAGTAGCTAGCGGCAATGAGCAGTTCTTC
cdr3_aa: CASSVVASGNEQFF

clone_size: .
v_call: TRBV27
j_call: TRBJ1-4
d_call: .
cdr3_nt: TGTGCCAGCACCGGGGTAGCCACTAATGAAAAACTGTTTTTT
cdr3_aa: CASTGVATNEKLFF

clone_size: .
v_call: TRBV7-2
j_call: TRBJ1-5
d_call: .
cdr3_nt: TGTGCCAGCAGCGCAGACGGACATTACAATCAGCCCCAGCATTTT
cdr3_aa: CASSADGHYNQPQHF

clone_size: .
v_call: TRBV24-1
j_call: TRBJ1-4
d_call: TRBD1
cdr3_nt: TGTGCCACCAGTGACTCCCGACAGGGCGCGGAAAAACTGTTTTTT
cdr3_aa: CATSDSRQGAEKLFF

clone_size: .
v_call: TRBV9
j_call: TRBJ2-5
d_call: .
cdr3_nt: TGTGCCAGCAGCGGGTTTGGGACAAGGGTCCAAGAGACCCAGTACTTC
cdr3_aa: CASSGFGTRVQETQYF

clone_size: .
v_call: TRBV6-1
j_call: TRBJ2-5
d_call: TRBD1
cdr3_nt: TGTGCCAGCACCTCCAAGACAGGGCGGGAGACCCAGTACTTC
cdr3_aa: CASTSKTGRETQYF

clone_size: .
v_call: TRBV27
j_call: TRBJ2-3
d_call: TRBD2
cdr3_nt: TGTGCCAGCAGCCCGGGGGGGGGACGCACAGATACGCAGTATTTT
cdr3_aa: CASSPGGGRTDTQYF

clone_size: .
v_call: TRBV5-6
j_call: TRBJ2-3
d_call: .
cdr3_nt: TGTGCCAGCAGCTTGATGACAGGTCCTCGACCTACGCAGTATTTT
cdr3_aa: CASSLMTGPRPTQYF

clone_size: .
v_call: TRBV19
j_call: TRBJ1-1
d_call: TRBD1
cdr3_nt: TGTGCCAGCCAGAAGGGGGCTAAGTTAACTGAAGCTTTCTTT
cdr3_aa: CASQKGAKLTEAFF

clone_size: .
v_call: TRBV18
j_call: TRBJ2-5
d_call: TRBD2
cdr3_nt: TGTGCCAGCTCACCACTGATGCCGGGACTAGTAACGCGAGAGACCCAGTACTTC
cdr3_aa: CASSPLMPGLVTRETQYF

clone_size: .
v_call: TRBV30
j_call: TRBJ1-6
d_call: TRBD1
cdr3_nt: TGTGCCTGGCGCCTCGGGACAGGGGTATCAAATTCACCCCTCCACTTT
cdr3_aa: CAWRLGTGVSNSPLHF

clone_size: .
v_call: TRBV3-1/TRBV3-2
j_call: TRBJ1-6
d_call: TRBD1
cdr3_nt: TGTGCCAGCAGCCAAGATGGGCTCGGACAGGGGATTTATTCACCCCTCCACTTT
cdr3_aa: CASSQDGLGQGIYSPLHF

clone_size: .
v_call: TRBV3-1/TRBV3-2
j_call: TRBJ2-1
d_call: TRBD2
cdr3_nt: TGTGCCAGCAGCCAAGATTCTAGCGGGGGTTACAATGAGCAGTTCTTC
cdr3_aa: CASSQDSSGGYNEQFF

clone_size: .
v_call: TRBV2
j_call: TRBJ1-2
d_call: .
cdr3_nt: TGTGCCAGCAGTGACGGGGTCTGGGGCTACACCTTC
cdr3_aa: CASSDGVWGYTF

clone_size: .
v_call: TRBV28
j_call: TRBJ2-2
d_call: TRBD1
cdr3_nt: TGTGCCAGCACCCACCGGTGGACAGGGAGAACCGGGGAGCTGTTTTTT
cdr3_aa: CASTHRWTGRTGELFF